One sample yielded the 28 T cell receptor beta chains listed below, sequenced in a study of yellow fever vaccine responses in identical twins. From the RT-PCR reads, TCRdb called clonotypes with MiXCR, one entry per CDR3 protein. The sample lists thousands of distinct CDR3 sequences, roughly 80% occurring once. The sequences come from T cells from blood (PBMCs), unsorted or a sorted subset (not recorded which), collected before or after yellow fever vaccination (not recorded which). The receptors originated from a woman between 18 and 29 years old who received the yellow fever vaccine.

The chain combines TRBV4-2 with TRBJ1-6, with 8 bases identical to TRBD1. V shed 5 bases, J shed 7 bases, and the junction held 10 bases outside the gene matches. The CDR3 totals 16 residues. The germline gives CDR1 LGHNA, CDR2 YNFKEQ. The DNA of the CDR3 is TGTGCCAGCAGCTTCGGGACAGGCCCAAGGAATTCACCCCTCCACTTT. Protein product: CASSFGTGPRNSPLHF.

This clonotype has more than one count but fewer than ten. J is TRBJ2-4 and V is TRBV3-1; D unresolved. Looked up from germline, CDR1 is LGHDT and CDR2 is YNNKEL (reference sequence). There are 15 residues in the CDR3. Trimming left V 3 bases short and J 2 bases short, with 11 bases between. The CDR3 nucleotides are TGTGCCAGCAGCCACCCCATAAACTCCAAAAACATTCAGTACTTC. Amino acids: CASSHPINSKNIQYF.

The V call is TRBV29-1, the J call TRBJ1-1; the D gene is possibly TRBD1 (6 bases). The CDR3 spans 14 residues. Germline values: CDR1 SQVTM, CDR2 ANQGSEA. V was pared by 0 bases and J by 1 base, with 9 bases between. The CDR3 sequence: CSVEDRGWNTEAFF. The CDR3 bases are TGCAGCGTTGAAGACAGGGGATGGAACACTGAAGCTTTCTTT.

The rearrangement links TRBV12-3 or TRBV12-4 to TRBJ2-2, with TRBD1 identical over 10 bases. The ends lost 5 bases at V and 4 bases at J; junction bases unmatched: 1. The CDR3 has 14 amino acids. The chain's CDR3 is CASSRQGATGELFF. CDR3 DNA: TGTGCCAGCAGTCGACAGGGGGCCACCGGGGAGCTGTTTTTT.

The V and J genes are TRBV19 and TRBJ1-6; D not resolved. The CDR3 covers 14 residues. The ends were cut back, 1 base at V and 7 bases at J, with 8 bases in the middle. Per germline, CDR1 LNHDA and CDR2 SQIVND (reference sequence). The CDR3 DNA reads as TGTGCCAGTAGTATAGTGGGTGTGAATTCACCCCTCCACTTT. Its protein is CASSIVGVNSPLHF.

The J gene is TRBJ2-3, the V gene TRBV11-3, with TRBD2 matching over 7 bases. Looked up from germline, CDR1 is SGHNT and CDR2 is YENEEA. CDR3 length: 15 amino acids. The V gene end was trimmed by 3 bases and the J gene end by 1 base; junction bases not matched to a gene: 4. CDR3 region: CASSFVLAGTDTQYF. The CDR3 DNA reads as TGTGCCAGCAGCTTCGTTCTAGCGGGCACAGATACGCAGTATTTT.

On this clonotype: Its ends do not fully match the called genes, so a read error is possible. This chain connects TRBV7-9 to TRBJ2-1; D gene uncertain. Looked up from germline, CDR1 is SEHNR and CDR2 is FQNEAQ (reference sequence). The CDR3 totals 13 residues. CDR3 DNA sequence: TGTGCCAACAGCCGCGAACTAAGGAATGAGCAGTTCTTC. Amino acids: CANSRELRNEQFF.

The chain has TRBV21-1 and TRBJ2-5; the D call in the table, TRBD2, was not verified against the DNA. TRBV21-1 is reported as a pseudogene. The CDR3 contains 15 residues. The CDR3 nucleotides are TGTGCCAGCATCTTATCCAGCGGGAGGCGGGAGACCCAGTACTTC. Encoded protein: CASILSSGRRETQYF.

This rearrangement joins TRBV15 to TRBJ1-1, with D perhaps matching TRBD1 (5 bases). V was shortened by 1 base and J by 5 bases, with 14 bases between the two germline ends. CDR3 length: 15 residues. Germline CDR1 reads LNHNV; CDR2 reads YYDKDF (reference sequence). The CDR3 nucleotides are TGTGCCACCAGCAGAGTTCCAGGGTTGGGGACTGAAGCTTTCTTT. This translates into CATSRVPGLGTEAFF.

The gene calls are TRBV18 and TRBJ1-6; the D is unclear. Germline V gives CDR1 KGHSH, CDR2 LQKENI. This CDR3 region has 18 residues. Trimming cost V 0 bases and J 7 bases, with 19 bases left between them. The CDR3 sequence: CASSPPLAGEEWNSPLHF. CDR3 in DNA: TGTGCCAGCTCACCACCCCTCGCCGGGGAAGAGTGGAATTCACCCCTCCACTTT.

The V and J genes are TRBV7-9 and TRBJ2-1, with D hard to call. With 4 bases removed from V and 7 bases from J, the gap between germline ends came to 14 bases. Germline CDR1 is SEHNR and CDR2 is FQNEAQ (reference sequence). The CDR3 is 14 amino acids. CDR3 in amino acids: CASSSSKTPNEQFF. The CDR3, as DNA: TGTGCCAGCAGCTCATCTAAGACTCCAAATGAGCAGTTCTTC.

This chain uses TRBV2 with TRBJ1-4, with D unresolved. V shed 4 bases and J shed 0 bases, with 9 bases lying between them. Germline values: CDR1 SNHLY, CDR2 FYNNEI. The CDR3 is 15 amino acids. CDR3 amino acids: CASSVQSATNEKLFF. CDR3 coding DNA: TGTGCCAGCAGTGTTCAGAGTGCAACTAATGAAAAACTGTTTTTT.

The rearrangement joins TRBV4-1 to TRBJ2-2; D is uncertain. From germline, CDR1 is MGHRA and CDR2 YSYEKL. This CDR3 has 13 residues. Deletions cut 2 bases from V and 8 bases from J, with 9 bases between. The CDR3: CASSQSSGGELFF. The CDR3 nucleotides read TGCGCCAGCAGCCAATCGTCTGGAGGGGAGCTGTTTTTT.

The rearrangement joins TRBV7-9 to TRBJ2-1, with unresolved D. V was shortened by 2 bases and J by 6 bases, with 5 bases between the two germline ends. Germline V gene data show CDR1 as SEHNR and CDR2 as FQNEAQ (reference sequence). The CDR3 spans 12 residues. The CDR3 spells CASSLSSNEQFF. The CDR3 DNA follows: TGTGCCAGCAGCTTATCGAGCAATGAGCAGTTCTTC.

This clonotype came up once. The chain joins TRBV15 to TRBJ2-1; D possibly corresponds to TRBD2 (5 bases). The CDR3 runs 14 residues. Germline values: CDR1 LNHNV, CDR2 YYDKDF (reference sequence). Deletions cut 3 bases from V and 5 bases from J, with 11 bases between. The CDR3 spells CATSRAGLNNEQFF. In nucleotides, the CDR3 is TGTGCCACCAGCAGGGCAGGACTCAACAATGAGCAGTTCTTC.

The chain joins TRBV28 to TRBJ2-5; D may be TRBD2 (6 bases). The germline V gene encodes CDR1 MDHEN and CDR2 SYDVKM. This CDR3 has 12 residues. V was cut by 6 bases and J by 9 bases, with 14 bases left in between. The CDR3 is CASSGTPEAQYF. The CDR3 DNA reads TGTGCCAGCAGCGGGACTCCCGAAGCCCAGTACTTC.

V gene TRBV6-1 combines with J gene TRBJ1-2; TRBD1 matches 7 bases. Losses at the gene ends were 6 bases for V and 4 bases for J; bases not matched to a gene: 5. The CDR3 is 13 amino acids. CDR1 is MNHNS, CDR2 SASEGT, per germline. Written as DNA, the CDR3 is TGTGCCAGCAGCAATAGACAGGGCTATGGCTACACCTTC. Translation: CASSNRQGYGYTF.

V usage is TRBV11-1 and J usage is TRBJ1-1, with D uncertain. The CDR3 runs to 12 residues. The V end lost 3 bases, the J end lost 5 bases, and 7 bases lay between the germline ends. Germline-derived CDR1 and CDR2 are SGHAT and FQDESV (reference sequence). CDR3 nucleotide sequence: TGTGCCAGCAGCTTTGATCGGACTGAAGCTTTCTTT. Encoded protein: CASSFDRTEAFF. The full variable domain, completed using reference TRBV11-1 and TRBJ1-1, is EAEVAQSPRYKITEKSQAVAFWCDPISGHATLYWYRQILGQGPELLVQFQDESVVDDSQLPKDRFSAERLKGVDSTLKIQPAELGDSAMYLCASSFDRTEAFFGQGTRLTVV.

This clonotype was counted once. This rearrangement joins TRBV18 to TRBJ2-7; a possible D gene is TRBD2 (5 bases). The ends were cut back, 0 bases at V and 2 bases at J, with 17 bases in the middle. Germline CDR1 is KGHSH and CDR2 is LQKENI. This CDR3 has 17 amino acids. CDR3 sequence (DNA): TGTGCCAGCTCACCACCGAACTTAAGCGGAGCAGCCTACGAGCAGTACTTC. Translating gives CASSPPNLSGAAYEQYF.

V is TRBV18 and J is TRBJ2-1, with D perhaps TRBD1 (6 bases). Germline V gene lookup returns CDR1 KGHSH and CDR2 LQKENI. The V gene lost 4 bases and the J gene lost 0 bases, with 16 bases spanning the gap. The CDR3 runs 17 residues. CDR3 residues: CASSRQQGASSYNEQFF. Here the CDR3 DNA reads TGTGCCAGCTCACGACAACAGGGCGCAAGCTCCTACAATGAGCAGTTCTTC.

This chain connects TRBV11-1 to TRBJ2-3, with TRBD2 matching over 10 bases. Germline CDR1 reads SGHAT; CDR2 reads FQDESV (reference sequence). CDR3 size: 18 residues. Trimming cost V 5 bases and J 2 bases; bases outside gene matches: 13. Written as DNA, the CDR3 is TGTGCCAGCAGCCCCCGAAGGGTACTAGCGGGAACCACAGATACGCAGTATTTT. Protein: CASSPRRVLAGTTDTQYF. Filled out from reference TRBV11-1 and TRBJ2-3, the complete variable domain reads EAEVAQSPRYKITEKSQAVAFWCDPISGHATLYWYRQILGQGPELLVQFQDESVVDDSQLPKDRFSAERLKGVDSTLKIQPAELGDSAMYLCASSPRRVLAGTTDTQYFGPGTRLTVL.

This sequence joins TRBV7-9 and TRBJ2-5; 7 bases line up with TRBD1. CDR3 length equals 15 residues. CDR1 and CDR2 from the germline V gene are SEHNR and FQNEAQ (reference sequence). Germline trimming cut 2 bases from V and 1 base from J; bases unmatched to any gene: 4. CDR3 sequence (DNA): TGTGCCAGCAGCTTAAGACCAGGGGGCCAAGAGACCCAGTACTTC. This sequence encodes CASSLRPGGQETQYF.

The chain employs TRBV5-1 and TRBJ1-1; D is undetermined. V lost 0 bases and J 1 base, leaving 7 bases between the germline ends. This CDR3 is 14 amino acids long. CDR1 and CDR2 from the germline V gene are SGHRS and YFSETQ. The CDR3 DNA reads TGCGCCAGCAGCTTGGGCTCCTCGAACACTGAAGCTTTCTTT. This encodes CASSLGSSNTEAFF.

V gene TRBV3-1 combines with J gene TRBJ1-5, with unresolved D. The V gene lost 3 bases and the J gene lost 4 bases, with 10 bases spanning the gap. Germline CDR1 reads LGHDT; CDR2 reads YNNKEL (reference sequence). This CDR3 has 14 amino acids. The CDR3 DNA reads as TGTGCCAGCAGCCATTCCCACACTAATCAGCCCCAGCATTTT. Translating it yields CASSHSHTNQPQHF.

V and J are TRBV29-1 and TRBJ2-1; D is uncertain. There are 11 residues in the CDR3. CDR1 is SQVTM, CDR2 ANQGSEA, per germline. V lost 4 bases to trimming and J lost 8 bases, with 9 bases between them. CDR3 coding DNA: TGCAGCGTTGGACGGTGGGATGAGCAGTTCTTC. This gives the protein CSVGRWDEQFF.

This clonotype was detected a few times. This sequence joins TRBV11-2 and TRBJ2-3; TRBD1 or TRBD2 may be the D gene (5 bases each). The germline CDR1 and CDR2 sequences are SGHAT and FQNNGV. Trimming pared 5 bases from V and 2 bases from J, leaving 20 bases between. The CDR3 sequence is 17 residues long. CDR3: CASSQNLGTVHTDTQYF. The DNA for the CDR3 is TGTGCCAGCAGCCAGAATCTAGGGACCGTCCACACAGATACGCAGTATTTT. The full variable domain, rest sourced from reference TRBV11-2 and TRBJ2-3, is EAGVAQSPRYKIIEKRQSVAFWCNPISGHATLYWYQQILGQGPKLLIQFQNNGVVDDSQLPKDRFSAERLKGVDSTLKIQPAKLEDSAVYLCASSQNLGTVHTDTQYFGPGTRLTVL.

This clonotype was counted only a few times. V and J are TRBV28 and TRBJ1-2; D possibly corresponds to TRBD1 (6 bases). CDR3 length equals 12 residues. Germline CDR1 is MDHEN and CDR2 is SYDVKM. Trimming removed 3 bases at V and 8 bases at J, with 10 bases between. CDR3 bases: TGTGCCAGCAGTTTCGGAGGGGGAGGCTACACCTTC. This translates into CASSFGGGGYTF.

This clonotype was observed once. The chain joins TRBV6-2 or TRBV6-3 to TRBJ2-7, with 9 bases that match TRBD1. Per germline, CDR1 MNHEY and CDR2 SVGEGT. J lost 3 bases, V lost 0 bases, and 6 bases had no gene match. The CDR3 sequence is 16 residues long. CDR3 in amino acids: CASSYSRDRGDYEQYV. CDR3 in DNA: TGTGCCAGCAGTTACTCGAGAGACAGGGGGGACTACGAGCAGTACGTC.